This T cell receptor (beta chain) was found in a study of blood T cell repertoires in COVID-19 (TCRdb year 2020). Broadly, across the study: The collaborator samples originated in the United States, Italy and Spain and spanned the acute and convalescent phases of COVID-19. The repertoires were made available in a free public database intended to serve as a resource for research on the immune response to SARS-CoV-2. The samples were drawn from the first 160 participants of the ongoing ImmuneRACE study and from about 1,200 subjects provided by 6 global collaborators. The dataset comprised deeply sampled blood TCRbeta repertoires from subjects exposed to, actively infected with, or recovered from COVID-19. Sample metadata almost always included a de-identified subject ID, COVID-19 status, age in years and sex. The material from the prospective study consisted of cDNA or gDNA derived from T cells, B-cell-depleted T cells, or PBMCs. Where available, HLA class I and class II types were taken from metadata supplied by the sample provider and were not determined by assay-based typing.

As regards this clone: No cognate antigen has been identified for it. Base qualities are not provided; no much larger clone lies one nucleotide away.

Collaborating institutions collected whole blood in K2EDTA tubes following their own protocols. Collaborator samples were shipped for TCRbeta analysis as frozen whole blood, isolated PBMCs, or DNA extracted from either sample type. For CDR1 and CDR2, the germline V gene (reference sequence) lists LNHDA and SQIVND. From its cysteine to its phenylalanine, the CDR3 spans 19 amino acids. The read is trimmed to its CDR3 DNA, 57 bases read in frame from base 1. The trim is 6 bases for V and 0 bases for J, with a gap of 21 bases between the germline ends. The immunoSEQ Assay, a bias-controlled multiplex PCR, was used to amplify TCRbeta CDR3 regions from genomic DNA. On the authors' methods: Within the assay, amplification of reference gene primers was used to estimate how many nucleated cells each sample contained. To quantify the absolute abundance of each unique TCRbeta CDR3 rearrangement, sequence reads were collapsed and filtered. Productive Simpson clonality was computed per sample as the square root of Simpson's diversity index over productive rearrangements. Imported from immuneACCESS, the table was reduced by TCRdb to in-frame sequences with V and J called. These copies leave out some clones; in studies compared against another copy, an unresolved V gene accounts for under half, and the cause of the remainder is not known. The DNA gave D and trimming, while V, J and clone size come from that table. For this sample there are about 160,000 clones; about four fifths appear just once. The top ten constitute approximately 11% of the sample.

Results and caveats for the whole study, not just this receptor: The quantity of clinical and demographic metadata differed by source and by participant and was supplied without curation.

This clonotype was obtained from a man in his sixties with active or convalescent COVID-19. The material sequenced was peripheral blood. The rearranged segments are TRBV19 and TRBJ2-6; TRBD1 is a weak D gene call, 6 bases matching. This receptor has the CDR3 CASSLFSQKGHSGANVLTF. The bases are TGTGCCAGTAGCCTTTTCTCTCAGAAGGGACACTCTGGGGCCAACGTCCTGACTTTC.